This is a list of T cell receptor beta chains from one sample in a study of T cell responses to AZD1222 COVID-19 vaccine. Measured with immunoSEQ multiplex PCR; TCRdb has only the in-frame clones, and not every one. The data hold about 55,000 clones, with about 81% observed a single time. Sequencing was performed on peripheral blood, taken on day 0 of AZD1222 vaccination. These receptors came from an adult in good health. Each CDR3 is given with its conserved first and last residue. The order of the fields is CDR3 DNA, CDR3 protein, clone size, V gene, D gene, J gene. D genes are given only for firm matches. Clone size is shown for a subset of rows, as once, few, many or a class of expanded clone.

cdr3_nt: TGTGCCAGCAGCCAAGACCCGGACGGCCAAGAGACCCAGTACTTC
cdr3_aa: CASSQDPDGQETQYF
clone_size: NA
v_call: TRBV3-1/TRBV3-2
d_call: NA
j_call: TRBJ2-5

cdr3_nt: TGTGCCAGCAGCTCCCCGCTGAACACTGAAGCTTTCTTT
cdr3_aa: CASSSPLNTEAFF
clone_size: NA
v_call: TRBV28
d_call: NA
j_call: TRBJ1-1

cdr3_nt: TGCGCCAGCAGCTTGGCGGACGAAGATACGCAGTATTTT
cdr3_aa: CASSLADEDTQYF
clone_size: NA
v_call: TRBV5-1
d_call: NA
j_call: TRBJ2-3

cdr3_nt: TGTGCCAGCAGCTTAAATCCTAGCGCCGACGAGCAGTACTTC
cdr3_aa: CASSLNPSADEQYF
clone_size: once
v_call: TRBV7-2
d_call: NA
j_call: TRBJ2-7

cdr3_nt: TGTGCCAGCAGTCACCTAGCGGGAGGGCTCTACGAGCAGTACTTC
cdr3_aa: CASSHLAGGLYEQYF
clone_size: few
v_call: TRBV28
d_call: TRBD2
j_call: TRBJ2-7

cdr3_nt: TGTGCCAGCAGCGTAGGGACAGGGGTCATTCAAGAGACCCAGTACTTC
cdr3_aa: CASSVGTGVIQETQYF
clone_size: NA
v_call: TRBV9
d_call: TRBD1
j_call: TRBJ2-5

cdr3_nt: TGCGCCAGCAGCTCCGGACAGAGTCTTGAAGCTTTCTTT
cdr3_aa: CASSSGQSLEAFF
clone_size: NA
v_call: TRBV5-1
d_call: NA
j_call: TRBJ1-1

cdr3_nt: TGTGCCAGTAGACGGACAGGGAATCGTAATGAGCAGTTCTTC
cdr3_aa: CASRRTGNRNEQFF
clone_size: NA
v_call: TRBV19
d_call: TRBD1
j_call: TRBJ2-1

cdr3_nt: TGTGCCAGCAGTTTAAGGGCTAGCGGGCTGTCGCGGGATACGCAGTATTTT
cdr3_aa: CASSLRASGLSRDTQYF
clone_size: once
v_call: TRBV27
d_call: TRBD2
j_call: TRBJ2-3

cdr3_nt: TGTGCCATCAGTCCTGACACGGAGGGCGGCTACACCTTC
cdr3_aa: CAISPDTEGGYTF
clone_size: NA
v_call: TRBV10-3
d_call: NA
j_call: TRBJ1-2

cdr3_nt: TGTGCCAGCAGTGAAGCTAACGGAGGGGGAAACACCGGGGAGCTGTTTTTT
cdr3_aa: CASSEANGGGNTGELFF
clone_size: NA
v_call: TRBV6-1
d_call: NA
j_call: TRBJ2-2

cdr3_nt: TGTGCCAGCACCTGGGGGCAAGAAGAGACCCAGTACTTC
cdr3_aa: CASTWGQEETQYF
clone_size: NA
v_call: TRBV6-5
d_call: NA
j_call: TRBJ2-5

cdr3_nt: TGTGCCAGCAGCCCAATGCCCGGGACAGGGGATGTCACCGGGGAGCTGTTTTTT
cdr3_aa: CASSPMPGTGDVTGELFF
clone_size: NA
v_call: TRBV3-1/TRBV3-2
d_call: TRBD1
j_call: TRBJ2-2

cdr3_nt: TGTGCCACCAGTGTTTCCGCGGGGAGTGAGCAGTTCTTC
cdr3_aa: CATSVSAGSEQFF
clone_size: few
v_call: TRBV24-1
d_call: NA
j_call: TRBJ2-1

cdr3_nt: TGTGCCTGGGAGACTAATGGACAGGGCCAATCACCCCTCCACTTT
cdr3_aa: CAWETNGQGQSPLHF
clone_size: NA
v_call: TRBV30
d_call: TRBD1
j_call: TRBJ1-6

cdr3_nt: TGTGCCAGCAGTGACGCGACGGTTTATAGCAATCAGCCCCAGCATTTT
cdr3_aa: CASSDATVYSNQPQHF
clone_size: NA
v_call: TRBV2
d_call: NA
j_call: TRBJ1-5

cdr3_nt: TGTGCCAGTAGTATAAGGGACAGGCAAGGCTCACCCCTCCACTTT
cdr3_aa: CASSIRDRQGSPLHF
clone_size: NA
v_call: TRBV19
d_call: TRBD1
j_call: TRBJ1-6

cdr3_nt: TGTGCCAGCAGCCATACCAGGGACAGGGACTATGGCTACACCTTC
cdr3_aa: CASSHTRDRDYGYTF
clone_size: NA
v_call: TRBV7-9
d_call: TRBD1
j_call: TRBJ1-2

cdr3_nt: TGCGCCAGCAGCTTAAGGACTTTCACTGAAGCTTTCTTT
cdr3_aa: CASSLRTFTEAFF
clone_size: NA
v_call: TRBV5-1
d_call: NA
j_call: TRBJ1-1

cdr3_nt: TGCGCCAGCAGTTCTGGAATGGGAGATCAGCCCCAGCATTTT
cdr3_aa: CASSSGMGDQPQHF
clone_size: NA
v_call: TRBV4-1
d_call: NA
j_call: TRBJ1-5

cdr3_nt: TGTGCCAGCTCTGCGGCGCATTTAACCTACGAGCAGTACTTC
cdr3_aa: CASSAAHLTYEQYF
clone_size: once
v_call: TRBV7-9
d_call: NA
j_call: TRBJ2-7

cdr3_nt: TGTGCCAGCAGACCGGCGACAGGGAGTGGCACTGAAGCTTTCTTT
cdr3_aa: CASRPATGSGTEAFF
clone_size: NA
v_call: TRBV2
d_call: TRBD1
j_call: TRBJ1-1

cdr3_nt: TGTGCCAGCAGCCAAGATCTAGCGGGAGGATTCTACGAGCAGTACTTC
cdr3_aa: CASSQDLAGGFYEQYF
clone_size: once
v_call: TRBV3-1/TRBV3-2
d_call: TRBD2
j_call: TRBJ2-7

cdr3_nt: TGTGCCATCAGTGCCCGCTCTGGAAACACCATATATTTT
cdr3_aa: CAISARSGNTIYF
clone_size: once
v_call: TRBV10-3
d_call: NA
j_call: TRBJ1-3

cdr3_nt: TGTGCCAGCAGCGTAGCTGGGGGACAAGGGGAGACCCAGTACTTC
cdr3_aa: CASSVAGGQGETQYF
clone_size: NA
v_call: TRBV9
d_call: NA
j_call: TRBJ2-5

cdr3_nt: TGTGCCAGCAGCCAAGCGCGGACAGGAGCCTTTCGTGTCACCTTAAGAGAGACCCAGTACTTC
cdr3_aa: CASSQARTGAFRVTLRETQYF
clone_size: few
v_call: TRBV14
d_call: TRBD1
j_call: TRBJ2-5

cdr3_nt: TGTGCCAGCAGCAGACTGAGGGACCCTGGAAACACCATATATTTT
cdr3_aa: CASSRLRDPGNTIYF
clone_size: NA
v_call: TRBV6-5
d_call: NA
j_call: TRBJ1-3

cdr3_nt: TGTGCCAGCAGTTCCAGGGGGCCCACTGAAGCTTTCTTT
cdr3_aa: CASSSRGPTEAFF
clone_size: NA
v_call: TRBV7-9
d_call: TRBD1
j_call: TRBJ1-1

cdr3_nt: TGCGCCAGCAGCCCTACAGGGCCGGGAAACACCATATATTTT
cdr3_aa: CASSPTGPGNTIYF
clone_size: NA
v_call: TRBV5-1
d_call: NA
j_call: TRBJ1-3

cdr3_nt: TGTGCCACCAGTGAGGGAGGGACCCGCAGTGAGCAGTTCTTC
cdr3_aa: CATSEGGTRSEQFF
clone_size: NA
v_call: TRBV24-1
d_call: TRBD2
j_call: TRBJ2-1

cdr3_nt: TGCGCCAGCAGCTTGGGGCAGGGTGCCTACGAGCAGTACTTC
cdr3_aa: CASSLGQGAYEQYF
clone_size: NA
v_call: TRBV5-1
d_call: NA
j_call: TRBJ2-7

cdr3_nt: TGTGCCAGCAGCTTAGGCCAGGGGGCTGGAAACACCATATATTTT
cdr3_aa: CASSLGQGAGNTIYF
clone_size: NA
v_call: TRBV13
d_call: TRBD1
j_call: TRBJ1-3

cdr3_nt: TGTGCCAGCAGCAGGCGGCGGCTGGGGCGGGACCCTCAAGAGACCCAGTACTTC
cdr3_aa: CASSRRRLGRDPQETQYF
clone_size: NA
v_call: TRBV21-1
d_call: NA
j_call: TRBJ2-5

cdr3_nt: TGCGCCAGCAGCCAAGCGGACAGGAGGAGCTATGGCTACACCTTC
cdr3_aa: CASSQADRRSYGYTF
clone_size: few
v_call: TRBV4-3
d_call: TRBD1
j_call: TRBJ1-2

cdr3_nt: TGTGCCAGCAGCACGGACAGGGGGCGACTAGCGGGGTACACAGATACGCAGTATTTT
cdr3_aa: CASSTDRGRLAGYTDTQYF
clone_size: few
v_call: TRBV5-8
d_call: NA
j_call: TRBJ2-3

cdr3_nt: TGTGCCAGCACTCTGACTAGCGGGAGATCCAATGAGCAGTTCTTC
cdr3_aa: CASTLTSGRSNEQFF
clone_size: NA
v_call: TRBV6-5
d_call: TRBD2
j_call: TRBJ2-1

cdr3_nt: TGTGCCAGCAGCCAGGGAGCGATTAGCTCCTACGAGCAGTACTTC
cdr3_aa: CASSQGAISSYEQYF
clone_size: NA
v_call: TRBV4-2
d_call: NA
j_call: TRBJ2-7

cdr3_nt: TGTGCCAGCAGCGGGATGCAGGGGTACACTGAAGCTTTCTTT
cdr3_aa: CASSGMQGYTEAFF
clone_size: NA
v_call: TRBV11-3
d_call: NA
j_call: TRBJ1-1

cdr3_nt: TGTGCCAGTAGTATAGCGGAGGGAGATAGCAATCAGCCCCAGCATTTT
cdr3_aa: CASSIAEGDSNQPQHF
clone_size: NA
v_call: TRBV19
d_call: NA
j_call: TRBJ1-5

cdr3_nt: TGTGCCAGCAGCTTTTCTGGGACAGGGGATGCCTACACCTTC
cdr3_aa: CASSFSGTGDAYTF
clone_size: NA
v_call: TRBV5-4
d_call: TRBD1
j_call: TRBJ1-2

cdr3_nt: TGTGCCAGCAGCCAAGTATTTCGGGGTATCAGGAAGGGCTACACCTTC
cdr3_aa: CASSQVFRGIRKGYTF
clone_size: NA
v_call: TRBV3-1/TRBV3-2
d_call: NA
j_call: TRBJ1-2

cdr3_nt: TGTGCCAGCAGCTTAGCGGGGTCGGACTATGGCTACACCTTC
cdr3_aa: CASSLAGSDYGYTF
clone_size: NA
v_call: TRBV7-9
d_call: NA
j_call: TRBJ1-2

cdr3_nt: TGTGCCAGCAGTATCGGGACGAGCTACGAGCAGTACTTC
cdr3_aa: CASSIGTSYEQYF
clone_size: once
v_call: TRBV27
d_call: NA
j_call: TRBJ2-7

cdr3_nt: TGTGCCACCAGCAAGGGACTAGGGGAAAGCACAGATACGCAGTATTTT
cdr3_aa: CATSKGLGESTDTQYF
clone_size: NA
v_call: TRBV15
d_call: TRBD2
j_call: TRBJ2-3

cdr3_nt: TGCAGCGTTGAAGAGGCGGCAGGGGATGAGCAGTTCTTC
cdr3_aa: CSVEEAAGDEQFF
clone_size: few
v_call: TRBV29-1
d_call: NA
j_call: TRBJ2-1

cdr3_nt: TGTGCCAGCAGCTTAGAGGGGGACGGTTACGTCTACGAGCAGTACTTC
cdr3_aa: CASSLEGDGYVYEQYF
clone_size: NA
v_call: TRBV7-8
d_call: NA
j_call: TRBJ2-7

cdr3_nt: TGTGCCAGCACAACCAGGGGTGGCTACACCTTC
cdr3_aa: CASTTRGGYTF
clone_size: NA
v_call: TRBV12-3/TRBV12-4
d_call: NA
j_call: TRBJ1-2

cdr3_nt: TGCAGCGGCTCCACCGGGACTCTGGGGGCTTTCTTT
cdr3_aa: CSGSTGTLGAFF
clone_size: NA
v_call: TRBV29-1
d_call: NA
j_call: TRBJ1-1

cdr3_nt: TGTGCCAGCAGTTTTCGTGGAAGGCCTGAAGCTTTCTTT
cdr3_aa: CASSFRGRPEAFF
clone_size: NA
v_call: TRBV12-3/TRBV12-4
d_call: NA
j_call: TRBJ1-1

cdr3_nt: TGTGCCAGCAGTGATGCAGTCCGCTCTGGGGCCAACGTCCTGACTTTC
cdr3_aa: CASSDAVRSGANVLTF
clone_size: NA
v_call: TRBV6-1
d_call: NA
j_call: TRBJ2-6

cdr3_nt: TGCGCCAGCAGCCAAGATCAGGGTGAGGCTATCCAGCCCCAGCATTTT
cdr3_aa: CASSQDQGEAIQPQHF
clone_size: NA
v_call: TRBV4-1
d_call: NA
j_call: TRBJ1-5

cdr3_nt: TGTGCCAGCAGGCCTCCGGGACAGGGATATGAAAAACTGTTTTTT
cdr3_aa: CASRPPGQGYEKLFF
clone_size: few
v_call: TRBV11-2
d_call: TRBD1
j_call: TRBJ1-4

cdr3_nt: TGCGCCAGCAGTCCACCTGCCAGGGTTGATCAGCCCCAGCATTTT
cdr3_aa: CASSPPARVDQPQHF
clone_size: NA
v_call: TRBV23-1
d_call: NA
j_call: TRBJ1-5

cdr3_nt: TGTGCCAGCAGATCGTCTGGGGGCAATCAGCCCCAGCATTTT
cdr3_aa: CASRSSGGNQPQHF
clone_size: NA
v_call: TRBV7-2
d_call: NA
j_call: TRBJ1-5